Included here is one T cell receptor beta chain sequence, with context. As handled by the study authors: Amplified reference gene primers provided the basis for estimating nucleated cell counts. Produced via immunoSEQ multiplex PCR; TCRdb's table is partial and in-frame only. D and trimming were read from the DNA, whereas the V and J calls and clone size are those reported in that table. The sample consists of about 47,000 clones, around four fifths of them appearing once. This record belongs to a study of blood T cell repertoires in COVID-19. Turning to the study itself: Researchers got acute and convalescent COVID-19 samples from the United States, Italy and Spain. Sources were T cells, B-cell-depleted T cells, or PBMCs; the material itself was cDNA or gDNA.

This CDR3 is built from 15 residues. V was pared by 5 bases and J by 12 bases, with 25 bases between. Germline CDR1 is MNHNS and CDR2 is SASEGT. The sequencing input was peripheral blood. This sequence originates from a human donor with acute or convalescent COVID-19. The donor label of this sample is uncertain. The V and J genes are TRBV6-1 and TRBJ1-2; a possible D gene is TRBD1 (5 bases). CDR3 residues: CASSHQTDSPLPHTF. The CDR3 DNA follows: TGTGCCAGCAGTCATCAAACAGACAGCCCTCTACCGCACACCTTC.